This T cell receptor (beta chain) was recovered during a study of response to subunit inactivated influenza vaccine. Overall study findings and caveats: A suggestion made by the authors is that each seasonal influenza vaccination recruits few new T cells.

After removal of 2 bases from V and 5 bases from J, the junction contained 7 bases not matched to a gene. There are 15 residues in the CDR3. CDR1 SEHNR and CDR2 FQNEAQ come from the germline V gene (reference sequence). TCRdb reprocessed the RT-PCR reads with MiXCR, giving one entry per CDR3 protein. The sample consists of fewer than 600,000 distinct CDR3 sequences, roughly 7.6% of them appearing once. A word on this clonotype: The antigen is undetermined.

The rearrangement links TRBV7-9 to TRBJ2-5; 8 bases match TRBD2. The sequence came from a man between 50 and 75 years old who received an inactivated influenza vaccine. Material: PBMCs from blood, obtained 23 to 25 months after vaccination. The CDR3: CASSLIIAGSETQYF. In DNA form, the CDR3 reads TGTGCCAGCAGCTTAATTATAGCGGGATCGGAGACCCAGTACTTC.